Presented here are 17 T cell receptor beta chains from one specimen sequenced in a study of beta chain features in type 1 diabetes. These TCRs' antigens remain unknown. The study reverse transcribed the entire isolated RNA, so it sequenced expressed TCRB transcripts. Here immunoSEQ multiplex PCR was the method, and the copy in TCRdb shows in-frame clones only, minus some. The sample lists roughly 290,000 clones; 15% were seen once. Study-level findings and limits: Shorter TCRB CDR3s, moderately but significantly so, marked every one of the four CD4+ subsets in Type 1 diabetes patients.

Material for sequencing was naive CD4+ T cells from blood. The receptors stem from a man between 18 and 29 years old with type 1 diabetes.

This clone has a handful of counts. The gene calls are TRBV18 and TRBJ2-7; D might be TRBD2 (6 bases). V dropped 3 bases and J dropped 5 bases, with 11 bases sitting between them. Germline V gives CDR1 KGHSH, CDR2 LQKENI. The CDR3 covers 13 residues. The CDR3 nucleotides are TGTGCCAGCTCACCCCGGACTACGCACGAGCAGTACTTC. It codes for CASSPRTTHEQYF.

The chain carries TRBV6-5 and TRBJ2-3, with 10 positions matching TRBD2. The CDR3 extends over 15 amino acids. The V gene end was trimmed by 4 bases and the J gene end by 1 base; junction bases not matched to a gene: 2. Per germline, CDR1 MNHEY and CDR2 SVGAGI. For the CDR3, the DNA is TGTGCCAGCAGTTTGGGGACTAGCGGCACAGATACGCAGTATTTT. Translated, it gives CASSLGTSGTDTQYF.

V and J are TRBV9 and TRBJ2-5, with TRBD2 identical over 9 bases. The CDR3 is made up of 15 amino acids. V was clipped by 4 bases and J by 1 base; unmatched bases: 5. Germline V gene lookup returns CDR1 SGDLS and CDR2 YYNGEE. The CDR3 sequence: CASSLSGGFQETQYF. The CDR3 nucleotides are TGTGCCAGCAGCCTTAGCGGGGGCTTCCAAGAGACCCAGTACTTC.

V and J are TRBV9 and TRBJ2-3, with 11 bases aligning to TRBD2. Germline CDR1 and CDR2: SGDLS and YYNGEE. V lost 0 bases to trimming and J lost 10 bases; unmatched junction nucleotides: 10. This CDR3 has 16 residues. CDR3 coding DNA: TGTGCCAGCAGCGTAGCGGGACTAGCGGTCACTGGGTCGCAGTATTTT. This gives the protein CASSVAGLAVTGSQYF.

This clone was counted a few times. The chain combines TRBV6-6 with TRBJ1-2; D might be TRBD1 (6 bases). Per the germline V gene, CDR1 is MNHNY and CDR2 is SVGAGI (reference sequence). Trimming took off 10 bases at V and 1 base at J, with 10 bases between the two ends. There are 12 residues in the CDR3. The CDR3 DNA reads TGTGCCACATACAGGGATAACTATGGCTACACCTTC. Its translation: CATYRDNYGYTF.

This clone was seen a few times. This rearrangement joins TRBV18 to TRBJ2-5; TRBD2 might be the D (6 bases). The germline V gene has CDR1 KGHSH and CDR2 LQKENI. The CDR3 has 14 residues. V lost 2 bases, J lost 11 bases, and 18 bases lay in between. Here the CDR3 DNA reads TGTGCCAGCTCACCAGAGGACACAGGTCGGGAGCAGTACTTC. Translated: CASSPEDTGREQYF. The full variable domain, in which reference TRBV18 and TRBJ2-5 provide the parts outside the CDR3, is NAGVMQNPRHLVRRRGQEARLRCSPMKGHSHVYWYRQLPEEGLKFMVYLQKENIIDESGMPKERFSAEFPKEGPSILRIQQVVRGDSAAYFCASSPEDTGREQYFGPGTRLLVL.

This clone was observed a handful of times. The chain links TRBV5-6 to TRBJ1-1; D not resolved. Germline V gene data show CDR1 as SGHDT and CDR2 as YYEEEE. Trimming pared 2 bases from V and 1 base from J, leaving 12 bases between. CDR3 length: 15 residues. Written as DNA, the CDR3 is TGTGCCAGCAGCTTTAGGAGAGGCAAGAACACTGAAGCTTTCTTT. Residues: CASSFRRGKNTEAFF.

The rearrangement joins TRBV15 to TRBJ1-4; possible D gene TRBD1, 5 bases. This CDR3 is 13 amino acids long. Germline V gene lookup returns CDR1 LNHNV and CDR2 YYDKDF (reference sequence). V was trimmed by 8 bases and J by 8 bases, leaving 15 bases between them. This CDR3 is CATHPEGHEKLFF. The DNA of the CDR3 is TGTGCCACCCACCCGGAGGGGCACGAAAAACTGTTTTTT.

The CDR3 DNA reads TGCGCCAGCAGCCAAAGACAGGGGTCCTACGAGCAGTACTTC. This encodes CASSQRQGSYEQYF. The chain uses TRBV4-1 and TRBJ2-7; 8 bases agree with TRBD1. The CDR3 is 14 residues long. J was trimmed by 1 base and V by 2 bases; bases with no gene match: 1. CDR1 is MGHRA and CDR2 is YSYEKL in the germline V gene.

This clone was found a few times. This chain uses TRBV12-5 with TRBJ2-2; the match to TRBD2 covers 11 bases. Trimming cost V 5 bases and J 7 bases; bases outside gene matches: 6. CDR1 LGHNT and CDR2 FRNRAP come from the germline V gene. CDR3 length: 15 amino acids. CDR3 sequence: CASGKLAGVDGELFF. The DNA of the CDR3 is TGTGCTAGTGGTAAACTAGCGGGAGTCGACGGGGAGCTGTTTTTT. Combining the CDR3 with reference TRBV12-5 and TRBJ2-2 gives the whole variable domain DARVTQTPRHKVTEMGQEVTMRCQPILGHNTVFWYRQTMMQGLELLAYFRNRAPLDDSGMPKDRFSAEMPDATLATLKIQPSEPRDSAVYFCASGKLAGVDGELFFGEGSRLTVL.

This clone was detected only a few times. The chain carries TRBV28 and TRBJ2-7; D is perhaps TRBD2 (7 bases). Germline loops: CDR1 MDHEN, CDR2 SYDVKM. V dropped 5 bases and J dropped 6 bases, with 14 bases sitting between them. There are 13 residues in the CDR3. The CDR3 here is CASSPSRGGEQYF. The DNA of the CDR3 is TGTGCCAGCAGTCCTTCAAGGGGGGGCGAGCAGTACTTC.

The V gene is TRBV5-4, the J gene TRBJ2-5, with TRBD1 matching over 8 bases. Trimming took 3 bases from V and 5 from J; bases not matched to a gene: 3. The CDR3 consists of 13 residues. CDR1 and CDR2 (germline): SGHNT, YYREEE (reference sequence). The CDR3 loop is CASSSTGDETQYF. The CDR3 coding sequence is TGTGCCAGCAGCTCGACAGGGGATGAGACCCAGTACTTC. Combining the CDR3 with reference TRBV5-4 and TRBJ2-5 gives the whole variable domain ETGVTQSPTHLIKTRGQQVTLRCSSQSGHNTVSWYQQALGQGPQFIFQYYREEENGRGNFPPRFSGLQFPNYSSELNVNALELDDSALYLCASSSTGDETQYFGPGTRLLVL.

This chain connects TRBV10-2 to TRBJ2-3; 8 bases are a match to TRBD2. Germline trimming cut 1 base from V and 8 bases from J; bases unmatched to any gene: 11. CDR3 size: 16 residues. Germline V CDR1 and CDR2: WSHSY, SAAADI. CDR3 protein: CASSEFSGAEMGTQYF. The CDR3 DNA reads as TGCGCCAGCAGTGAGTTTAGCGGGGCGGAGATGGGTACGCAGTATTTT.

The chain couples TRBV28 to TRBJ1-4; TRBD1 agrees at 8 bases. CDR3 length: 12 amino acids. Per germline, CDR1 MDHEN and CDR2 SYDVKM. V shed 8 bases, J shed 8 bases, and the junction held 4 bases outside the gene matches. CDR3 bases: TGTGCCAGCCTACAGGGGGGGGAAAAACTGTTTTTT. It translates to CASLQGGEKLFF.

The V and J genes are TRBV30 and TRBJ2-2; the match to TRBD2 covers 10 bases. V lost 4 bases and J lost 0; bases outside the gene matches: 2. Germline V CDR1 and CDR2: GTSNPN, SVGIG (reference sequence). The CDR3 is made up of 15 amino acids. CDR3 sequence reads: CAWKLAGANTGELFF. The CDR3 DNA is TGTGCCTGGAAGCTAGCGGGAGCGAACACCGGGGAGCTGTTTTTT.

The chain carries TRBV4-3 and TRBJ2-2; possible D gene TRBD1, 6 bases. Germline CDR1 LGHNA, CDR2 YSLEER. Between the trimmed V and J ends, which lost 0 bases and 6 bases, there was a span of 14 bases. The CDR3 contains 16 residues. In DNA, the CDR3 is TGCGCCAGCAGCCAAGAGTCGGCAGGGGCTTCCGGGGAGCTGTTTTTT. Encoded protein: CASSQESAGASGELFF.

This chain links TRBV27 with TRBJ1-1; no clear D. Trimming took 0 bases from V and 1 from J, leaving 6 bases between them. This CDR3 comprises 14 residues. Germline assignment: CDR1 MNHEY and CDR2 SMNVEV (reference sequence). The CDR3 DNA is TGTGCCAGCAGTTTATCGGCAGGGAACACTGAAGCTTTCTTT. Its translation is CASSLSAGNTEAFF.